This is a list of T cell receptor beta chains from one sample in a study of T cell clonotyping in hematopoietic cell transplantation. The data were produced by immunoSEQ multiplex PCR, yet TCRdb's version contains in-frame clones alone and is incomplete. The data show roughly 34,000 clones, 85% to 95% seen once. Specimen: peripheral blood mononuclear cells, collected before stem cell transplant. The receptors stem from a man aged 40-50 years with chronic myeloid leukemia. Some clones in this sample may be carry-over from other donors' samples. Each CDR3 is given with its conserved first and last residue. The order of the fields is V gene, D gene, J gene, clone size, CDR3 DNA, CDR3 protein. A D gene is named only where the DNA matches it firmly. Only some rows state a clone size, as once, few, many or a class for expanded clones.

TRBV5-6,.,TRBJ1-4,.,TGTGCCAGCAGCTCCATGGAGGGACACCTCATCGAAAAACTGTTTTTT,CASSSMEGHLIEKLFF
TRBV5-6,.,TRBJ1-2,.,TGTGCCAGCAGAACGAAGAACGGAGGCTATGGCTACACCTTC,CASRTKNGGYGYTF
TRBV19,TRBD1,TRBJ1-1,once,TGTGCCAGTAGTAAGGACAGGAAGAACACTGAAGCTTTCTTT,CASSKDRKNTEAFF
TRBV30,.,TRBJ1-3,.,TGTGCCTGGAGTTCCTTACAGGCCTACTCTGGAAACACCATATATTTT,CAWSSLQAYSGNTIYF
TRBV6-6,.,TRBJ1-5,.,TGTGCCAGCAGGGCGCAGGGTGGGCAGCCCCAGCATTTT,CASRAQGGQPQHF
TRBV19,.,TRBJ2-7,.,TGTGCCACCTCGAGGGGCTACGAGCAGTACTTC,CATSRGYEQYF
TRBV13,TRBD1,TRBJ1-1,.,TGTGCCAGCAGCACCCGACAGGGCTGGAACACTGAAGCTTTCTTT,CASSTRQGWNTEAFF
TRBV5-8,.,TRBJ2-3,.,TGTGCCAGCAGCTTTAGCGGTACTAGCACAGATACGCAGTATTTT,CASSFSGTSTDTQYF
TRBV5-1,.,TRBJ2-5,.,TGCGCCAGCAAGACGGGGGGCGGGGAGACCCAGTACTTC,CASKTGGGETQYF
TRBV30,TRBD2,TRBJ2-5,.,TGTGCCTGGAGTAAGGGGACTAGCCAATTGGAGACCCAGTACTTC,CAWSKGTSQLETQYF
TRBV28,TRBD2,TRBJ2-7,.,TGTGCCAGCAGTCTAGCGGGCTACGAGCAGTACTTC,CASSLAGYEQYF
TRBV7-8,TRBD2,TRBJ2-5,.,TGTGCCAGCAGCCTCCAACGGGGGGGCCGGGAGACCCAGTACTTC,CASSLQRGGRETQYF
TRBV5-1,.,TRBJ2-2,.,TGCGCCAGCAAGAACACCGGGGAGCTGTTTTTT,CASKNTGELFF
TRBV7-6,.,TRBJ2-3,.,TGTGCCAGCAGCTCCATACTTAGTCGGTACAATAGGACAGATACGCAGTATTTT,CASSSILSRYNRTDTQYF
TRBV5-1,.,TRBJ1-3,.,TGCGCCAGCAGCTTCGGACAGGGAAACACCATATATTTT,CASSFGQGNTIYF
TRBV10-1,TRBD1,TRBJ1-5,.,TGCGCCAGCAGTTGGGACAGGGGGATCAGTCAGCCCCAGCATTTT,CASSWDRGISQPQHF
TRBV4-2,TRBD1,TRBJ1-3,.,TGTGCCAGCAGCTTCCGGGACAGGGATCCTGGAAACACCATATATTTT,CASSFRDRDPGNTIYF
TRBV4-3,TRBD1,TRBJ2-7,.,TGCGCCAGCAGCCGGCAGTGGACAGGTGATTCCTACGAGCAGTACTTC,CASSRQWTGDSYEQYF
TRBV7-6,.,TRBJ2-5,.,TGTGCCAGCAGCCCCCAAGAGACCCAGTACTTC,CASSPQETQYF
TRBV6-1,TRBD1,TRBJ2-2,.,TGTGCCAGCAGTGAAACAGGGGGCTACACCGGGGAGCTGTTTTTT,CASSETGGYTGELFF
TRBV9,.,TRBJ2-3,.,TGTGCCAGCAGCGTAGGAGACGGCACAGATACGCAGTATTTT,CASSVGDGTDTQYF
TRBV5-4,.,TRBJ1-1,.,TGTGCCAGCAGCTTGGAACGGTTGGGGACTGAAGCTTTCTTT,CASSLERLGTEAFF
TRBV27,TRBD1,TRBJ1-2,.,TGTGCCAGCAGTCCCGAGAGCCAGGGGGTTGTTTTTTATGGCTACACCTTC,CASSPESQGVVFYGYTF
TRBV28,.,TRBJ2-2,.,TGTGCCCCGAGGTTTCAGGCGGGGATTAACACCGGGGAGCTGTTTTTT,CAPRFQAGINTGELFF
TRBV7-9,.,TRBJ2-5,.,TGTGCCAGCAGCTGGTCTCGGCTGGTTCAAGAGACCCAGTACTTC,CASSWSRLVQETQYF
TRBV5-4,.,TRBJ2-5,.,TGTGCCAGCAGCTTTTCGGTTAGGTCCCAAGAGACCCAGTACTTC,CASSFSVRSQETQYF
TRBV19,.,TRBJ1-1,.,TGTGCCAGTAGTATAGCGGCAGGGACTGAAGCTTTCTTT,CASSIAAGTEAFF
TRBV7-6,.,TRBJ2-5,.,TGTGCCAGCAGCAGGAAACGGGGGGAGACCCAGTACTTC,CASSRKRGETQYF
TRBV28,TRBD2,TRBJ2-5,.,TGTGCCAGCACCCCTACGGGGGGGTTCCAAGAGACCCAGTACTTC,CASTPTGGFQETQYF
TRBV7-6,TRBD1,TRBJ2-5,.,TGTGCCAGCAGCTTAGAACGGCCCTTGACAGGGGGCGGGGAGACCCAGTACTTC,CASSLERPLTGGGETQYF
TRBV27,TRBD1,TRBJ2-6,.,TGTGCCAGCAGTTCGTACAGGGGCGGAAGCTCTGGGGCCAACGTCCTGACTTTC,CASSSYRGGSSGANVLTF
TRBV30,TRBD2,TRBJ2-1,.,TGTGCCTCCAACGGGGGGGCCTACAATGAGCAGTTCTTC,CASNGGAYNEQFF
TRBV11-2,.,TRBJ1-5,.,TGTGCCAGCAGCTTAGCTGGGGGCAATCAGCCCCAGCATTTT,CASSLAGGNQPQHF
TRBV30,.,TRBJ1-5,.,TGTGCCTGGAGTGTACTGGGTAGTGGACAGCCCCAGCATTTT,CAWSVLGSGQPQHF
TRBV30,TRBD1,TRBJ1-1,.,TGTGCCTGGAGTGGCCAGGGGGACACTGAAGCTTTCTTT,CAWSGQGDTEAFF
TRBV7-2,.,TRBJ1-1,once,TGTGCCAGCAGCCAGGACAGACGGAACACTGAAGCTTTCTTT,CASSQDRRNTEAFF
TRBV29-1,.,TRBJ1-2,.,TGCAGCGTCGGCGGGTTTGGGCGGATCTATGGCTACACCTTC,CSVGGFGRIYGYTF
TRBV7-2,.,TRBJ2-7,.,TGTGCCAGCAGCCAGGGGACATTTCCCTACGAGCAGTACTTC,CASSQGTFPYEQYF
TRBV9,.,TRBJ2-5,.,TGTGCCAGCAGCGTAGACCCAAGGGAACAAGAGACCCAGTACTTC,CASSVDPREQETQYF
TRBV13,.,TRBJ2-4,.,TGTGCCAGCAGCTTAGGCCTGGGGGACATTCAGTACTTC,CASSLGLGDIQYF
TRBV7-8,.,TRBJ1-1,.,TGTGCCAGCAGCTTACGCAGCGAGAACACTGAAGCTTTCTTT,CASSLRSENTEAFF
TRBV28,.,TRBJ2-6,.,TGTGCCAGCAGTGGGGGGTCAGGGGCCAACGTCCTGACTTTC,CASSGGSGANVLTF
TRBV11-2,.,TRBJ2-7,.,TGTGCCAGCAGCCCCCCGCACGAGCAGTACTTC,CASSPPHEQYF
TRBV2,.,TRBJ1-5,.,TGTGCCAGCAGTCTGGCAAGCTTTAGCAATCAGCCCCAGCATTTT,CASSLASFSNQPQHF
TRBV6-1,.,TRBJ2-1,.,TGTGCCAGCAGTGAATTTACAGGACAGCACAATGAGCAGTTCTTC,CASSEFTGQHNEQFF
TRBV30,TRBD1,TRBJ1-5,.,TGTGCCTGGAGACCCACGGGACAGGGGAATCAGCCCCAGCATTTT,CAWRPTGQGNQPQHF
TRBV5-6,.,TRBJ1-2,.,TGTGCCAGCAGCTTGGAAGGGTCCTCCTATGGCTACACCTTC,CASSLEGSSYGYTF